This T cell receptor (beta chain) is drawn from a study of CD8+ T cells in alopecia areata. Background on the study: Patients in the treated group were given tofacitinib by mouth, 5 to 10 mg twice a day. Study-wide results and caveats: Scalp clonality dropped significantly under tofacitinib, as did expanded CD8+ top-100 clones. Many expanded lesional clones persisted during tofacitinib (in both scalp and blood).

The trim removed 5 bases at V and 8 bases at J, leaving 6 bases unmatched. Germline assignment: CDR1 SGHTA and CDR2 FQGNSA. The CDR3 is 13 residues long. Investigators isolated RNA and reverse transcribed it into cDNA to act as the sequencing template. Sequenced by immunoSEQ multiplex PCR; TCRdb stores in-frame clones only, minus some. The sample comprises about 220,000 clones, about 58% of which are singletons, and about 1.6% rests with the top ten. This clone was observed a single time. What it binds is not known. Treatment meaning: oral pan-JAK inhibitor, 5-10 mg twice daily. The specimen comprised CD4+ T cells sorted from blood, sampled at week 4, from a patient treated with tofacitinib. The TCR sequence derives from a human donor with alopecia areata. The V and J genes are TRBV7-2 and TRBJ1-2; 9 bases line up with TRBD1. The CDR3 loop is CASSPRQGGGYTF. CDR3 sequence (DNA): TGTGCCAGCAGCCCTCGACAGGGGGGCGGCTACACCTTC. Full variable domain (outside the CDR3, taken from reference TRBV7-2 and TRBJ1-2): GAGVSQSPSNKVTEKGKDVELRCDPISGHTALYWYRQSLGQGLEFLIYFQGNSAPDKSGLPSDRFSAERTGGSVSTLTIQRTQQEDSAVYLCASSPRQGGGYTFGSGTRLTVV.